This TCR beta chain was sequenced during a study of CD8 T cells in Susac syndrome. Sequencing of TCR beta was performed on blood CD8+ T cells and on blood CD4+ T cells. Healthy donors matched for age and sex were used as controls. The CDR3 loop spans 15 amino acids. Germline CDR1 and CDR2: SGDLS and YYNGEE. V was trimmed by 4 bases and J by 1 base, leaving 14 bases between them. The RNA, about 0.45 to 1 ug, was put through reverse transcription using random hexamers. It was immunoSEQ multiplex PCR that amplified TCR beta CDR3 across 54 Vbeta and 13 Jbeta. TCRdb processed the immunoSEQ multiplex PCR reads anew with MiXCR; each CDR3 protein has one entry. The sample yields some 110,000 distinct CDR3 sequences, over 85% seen once.

This sequence originates from a human donor in good health. Sequenced sample: CD4+ T cells from PBMCs. The chain links TRBV9 to TRBJ1-1, with D possibly TRBD1 on 5 matching bases. This CDR3 reads CASSLPGTGNTEAFF. The DNA for the CDR3 is TGTGCCAGCAGCCTCCCTGGGACGGGGAACACTGAAGCTTTCTTT.